The subject of this entry is one TCR beta chain. One junction end disagrees with the germline gene, perhaps due to a read error. This entry is derived from a study of tumor-infiltrating lymphocytes in primary liver carcinoma. Researchers generated TCR beta cDNA from about 0.5 ug of total RNA, relying on a constant-region primer. TCR beta libraries came from three nested multiplex PCR rounds using slightly modified ARM-PCR. TCRdb ran MiXCR on the multiplex PCR reads and lists one entry per CDR3 protein. The sample contains 150,000 to 200,000 distinct CDR3 sequences, around four fifths of which appear only once. Unsorted bulk tissue (about 19-33 mg) underwent RNA and DNA co-extraction. Surgeons treated the primary liver carcinoma of the patients by surgical resection. Chronic HBV infection was present in the patients, who were treatment-naive. The TCR was taken from a middle-aged man with primary liver carcinoma and hepatitis B virus infection. The sample comprised tumor tissue from primary liver carcinoma.

In nucleotides, the CDR3 is TGTGCCAGCAGTTTCGGGGGATCCTACGATCAGTGCTTC. Its translation is CASSFGGSYDQCF. The chain couples TRBV12-3 or TRBV12-4 to TRBJ2-7; the D gene is possibly TRBD2 (6 bases). The CDR3 sequence is 13 residues long.